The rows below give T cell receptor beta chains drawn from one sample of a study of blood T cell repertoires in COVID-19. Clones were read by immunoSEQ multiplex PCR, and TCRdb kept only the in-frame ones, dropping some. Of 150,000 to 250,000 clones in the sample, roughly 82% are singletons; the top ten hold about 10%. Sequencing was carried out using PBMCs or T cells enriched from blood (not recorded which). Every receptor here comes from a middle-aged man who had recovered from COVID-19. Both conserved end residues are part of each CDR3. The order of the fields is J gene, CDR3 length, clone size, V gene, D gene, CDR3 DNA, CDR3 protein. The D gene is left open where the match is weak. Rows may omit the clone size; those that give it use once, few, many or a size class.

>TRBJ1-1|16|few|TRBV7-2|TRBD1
TGTGCCAGCAGAAGACAGGGAGGCCGAATGAACACTGAAGCTTTCTTT
CASRRQGGRMNTEAFF
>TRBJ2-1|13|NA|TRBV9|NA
TGTGCCAGCAGCGATTTCGGGTCTGTTGAGCAGTTCTTC
CASSDFGSVEQFF
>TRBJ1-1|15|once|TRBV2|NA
TGTGCCAGCCACGAACCCCGGGACATGAACACTGAAGCTTTCTTT
CASHEPRDMNTEAFF
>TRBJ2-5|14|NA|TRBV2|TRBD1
TGTGCCAGCGGACCCAACACAGGGGTCGAGACCCAGTACTTC
CASGPNTGVETQYF
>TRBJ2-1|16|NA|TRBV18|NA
TGTGCCAGCTCACCGACGAGCGGAGCCTCCTGGAATGAGCAGTTCTTC
CASSPTSGASWNEQFF
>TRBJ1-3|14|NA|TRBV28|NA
TGTGCCAGCACCTCACCAGGCTCTGGAAACACCATATATTTT
CASTSPGSGNTIYF
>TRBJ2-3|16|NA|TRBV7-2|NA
TGTGCCAGCAGCCCCCGGGCCAGCGGGAGCACAGATACGCAGTATTTT
CASSPRASGSTDTQYF
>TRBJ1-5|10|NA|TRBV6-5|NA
TGTGCCAGCACTAATCAGCCCCAGCATTTT
CASTNQPQHF
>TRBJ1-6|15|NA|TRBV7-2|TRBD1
TGTGCCAGCAGCTTGGGACAGGGATATAATTCACCCCTCCACTTT
CASSLGQGYNSPLHF
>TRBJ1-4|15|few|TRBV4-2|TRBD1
TGTGCCAGCAGCCCGAAGGAGGGGGCAAATGAAAAACTGTTTTTT
CASSPKEGANEKLFF
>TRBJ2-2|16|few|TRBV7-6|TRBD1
TGTGCCAGCAGCCCGCGTGACAGGGGGCAACCCGGGGAGCTGTTTTTT
CASSPRDRGQPGELFF
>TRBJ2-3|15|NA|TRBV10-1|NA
TGCGCCAGCAGTGACATTGCAGGGGCCACAGATACGCAGTATTTT
CASSDIAGATDTQYF
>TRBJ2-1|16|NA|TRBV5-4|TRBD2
TGTGCCAGCAGCTCCCGGGCGGGAGTGATGGGAAATGAGCAGTTCTTC
CASSSRAGVMGNEQFF
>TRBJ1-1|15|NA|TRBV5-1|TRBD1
TGCGCCAGCAGCTTTCAGGGGGCGCTGGGGACTGAAGCTTTCTTT
CASSFQGALGTEAFF
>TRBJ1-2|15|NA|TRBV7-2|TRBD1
TGTGCCAGCAGCTTAGGAGTACAGGGGTACTATGGCTACACCTTC
CASSLGVQGYYGYTF
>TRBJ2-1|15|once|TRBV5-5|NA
TGTGCCAGCAGCTCCTCTCTGAGCTCCTACAATGAGCAGTTCTTC
CASSSSLSSYNEQFF
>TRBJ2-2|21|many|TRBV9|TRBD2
TGTGCCAGCAGCGTAACCCTCGGGGAGACCCAACTAGCGGTGAACACCGGGGAGCTGTTTTTT
CASSVTLGETQLAVNTGELFF